This TCR beta chain stems from a study of response to subunit inactivated influenza vaccine. Study observations and caveats: The authors suggested that every seasonal influenza vaccination recruits few new T cells.

This CDR3 spans 13 amino acids. Trimming removed 3 bases from V and 3 bases from J; junction bases left unmatched: 1. One entry per CDR3 protein results from TCRdb running MiXCR on the RT-PCR reads. The data hold fewer than 700,000 distinct CDR3 sequences, with around 13% observed a single time. The sample holds many counts of this clonotype. Its cognate antigen is unknown. This chain links TRBV12-3 or TRBV12-4 with TRBJ2-5, with TRBD2 matching 7 bases. The sequencing here drew on PBMCs from blood, taken roughly 48 days after vaccination. This clonotype was sampled from a middle-aged man who received an inactivated influenza vaccine. The CDR3 bases are TGTGCCAGCAGTTTGGGAGGGAAAGAGACCCAGTACTTC. It translates to CASSLGGKETQYF.